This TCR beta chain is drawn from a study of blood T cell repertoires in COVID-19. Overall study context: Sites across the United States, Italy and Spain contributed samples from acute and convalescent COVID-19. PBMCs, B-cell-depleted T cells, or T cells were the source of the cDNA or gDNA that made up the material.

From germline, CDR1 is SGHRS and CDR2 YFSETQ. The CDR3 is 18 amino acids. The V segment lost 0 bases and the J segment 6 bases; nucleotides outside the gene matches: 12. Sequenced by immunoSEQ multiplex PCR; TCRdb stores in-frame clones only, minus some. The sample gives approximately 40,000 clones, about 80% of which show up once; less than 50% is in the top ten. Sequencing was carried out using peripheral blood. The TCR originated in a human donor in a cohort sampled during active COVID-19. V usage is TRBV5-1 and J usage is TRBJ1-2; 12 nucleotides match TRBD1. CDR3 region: CASSLDLGGWDRGHGYTF. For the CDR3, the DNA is TGCGCCAGCAGCTTGGACCTCGGCGGTTGGGACAGGGGGCATGGCTACACCTTC.